Listed below are T cell receptor beta chains from one sample, sequenced in a study of blood T cell repertoires in COVID-19. Method: immunoSEQ multiplex PCR; TCRdb's copy keeps in-frame clones and lacks some. The sample holds 200,000 to 250,000 clones, 70% to 90% seen once. Sequenced sample: peripheral blood. These receptors originate from a man aged 60 to 75 with acute or convalescent COVID-19. The CDR3 runs from the conserved cysteine through the conserved F or W. The D gene is left open where the match is weak. Only some rows state a clone size, as once, few, many or a class for expanded clones.

D	V	size	J	DNA	CDR3
TRBD1	TRBV15	-	TRBJ2-1	TGTGCCACCAGCAGGCTGGACAGGCCATCCTACAATGAGCAGTTCTTC	CATSRLDRPSYNEQFF
-	TRBV3-1/TRBV3-2	-	TRBJ1-5	TGTGCCAGCAGCCAATTGTCAGGGGATCAGCCCCAGCATTTT	CASSQLSGDQPQHF
-	TRBV18	-	TRBJ1-1	TGTGCCAGCTCACCAGGAGGGGACACTGAAGCTTTCTTT	CASSPGGDTEAFF
TRBD1	TRBV7-2	few	TRBJ1-2	TGTGCCAGCAGCTCACCCTCAGGGGGTTCGAGGTATGGCTACACCTTC	CASSSPSGGSRYGYTF
-	TRBV9	-	TRBJ1-2	TGTGCCAGCAGCGTAGTCTTAGGAGGGACTAACTATGGCTACACCTTC	CASSVVLGGTNYGYTF
-	TRBV30	-	TRBJ1-2	TGTGCCTGGAGTCAGGGGTCCGTCTATGGCTACACCTTC	CAWSQGSVYGYTF
TRBD2	TRBV24-1	-	TRBJ2-1	TGTGCCACCAGTTCACTTAGCGGGAGAGGCTACAATGAGCAGCTCTTC	CATSSLSGRGYNEQLF
-	TRBV28	-	TRBJ2-1	TGTGCCAGCAGAATTGGGCACAATGAGCAGTTCTTC	CASRIGHNEQFF
-	TRBV19	-	TRBJ1-2	TGTGCCAGTACTTCCACAGGGATATTTAACTATGGCTACACCTTC	CASTSTGIFNYGYTF
-	TRBV19	-	TRBJ1-6	TGTGCCAGTAGTCCCAATAGGGAGGCCTATAATTCACCCCTCCACTTT	CASSPNREAYNSPLHF
TRBD2	TRBV15	-	TRBJ2-7	TGTGCCACCAGCACTAGACTAGCGGGAGGGGAGCAGTACTTC	CATSTRLAGGEQYF
-	TRBV7-9	-	TRBJ1-3	TGTGCCAGCAGCCCCGAGACAGGTGGAAACACCATATATTTT	CASSPETGGNTIYF
-	TRBV18	-	TRBJ1-1	TGTGCCAGCTCAGGAGAGGGGAACACTGAAGCTTTCTTT	CASSGEGNTEAFF
-	TRBV7-2	-	TRBJ2-5	TGTGCCAGCAGCCCAGAGACAAGCCAAGAGACCCAGTACTTC	CASSPETSQETQYF
-	TRBV25-1	-	TRBJ2-6	TGTGCCAGCAGTGCCCGATTGTTGGGGGGGCATGGGGCCAACGTCCTGACTTTC	CASSARLLGGHGANVLTF
-	TRBV28	-	TRBJ1-2	TGTGCCACCACCCACAGGGATTCGAGCTATGGCTACACCTTC	CATTHRDSSYGYTF
TRBD1	TRBV27	-	TRBJ2-7	TGTGCCAGCAGTTTCGGGACAGCCTACGAGCAGTACTTC	CASSFGTAYEQYF
-	TRBV11-3	once	TRBJ2-5	TGTGCCAGCAGCTTAGTCCTGGGGGCTCTCCAAGAGACCCAGTACTTC	CASSLVLGALQETQYF
-	TRBV9	-	TRBJ2-2	TGTGCCAGCAGTCGTATAGGGGGGGACACCGGGGAGCTGTTTTTT	CASSRIGGDTGELFF
TRBD1	TRBV9	-	TRBJ2-3	TGTGCCAGCAGCGTAGTGACAGGGGGCAGAGATACGCAGTATTTT	CASSVVTGGRDTQYF
-	TRBV28	-	TRBJ1-5	TGTGCCAGCAGTTTGGGGGCCTCGGGCGGGCCCCAGCATTTT	CASSLGASGGPQHF
TRBD2	TRBV4-2	-	TRBJ2-7	TGTGCCAGCAGCCAAATCTTTACGGGAGGGGGGGAGACCTACGAGCAGTACTTC	CASSQIFTGGGETYEQYF
TRBD1	TRBV29-1	-	TRBJ1-4	TGCAGCGTTTCACAGGGGGGTGTTGAAAAACTGTTTTTT	CSVSQGGVEKLFF
TRBD1	TRBV2	-	TRBJ1-5	TGTGCCAGCAGTGTTTCAGGGGGCCAGCATTTT	CASSVSGGQHF
-	TRBV6-2/TRBV6-3	-	TRBJ1-2	TGTGCCAGCAGTACCCCCGCGGGGAGATTAAACTATGGCTACACCTTC	CASSTPAGRLNYGYTF
-	TRBV5-1	-	TRBJ2-2	TGCGCCAGCAGCTTGGATTTCAGGTCGAACACCGGGGAGCTGTTTTTT	CASSLDFRSNTGELFF
-	TRBV12-5	-	TRBJ2-3	TGTGCTAGTGGTCCTCCGGTCCGGCGGATCACAGATACGCAGTATTTT	CASGPPVRRITDTQYF
-	TRBV28	-	TRBJ1-3	TGTGCCAGCAAACTACCGGACGGAGGAACTGGAAACACCATATATTTT	CASKLPDGGTGNTIYF
-	TRBV14	-	TRBJ2-3	TGTGCCAGCAGCCAGAGCGGGCTCACAGATACGCAGTATTTT	CASSQSGLTDTQYF
TRBD2	TRBV9	-	TRBJ2-1	TGTGCCAGCAGCGAGACTAGCGTGTACAATGAGCAGTTCTTC	CASSETSVYNEQFF
TRBD2	TRBV6-5	-	TRBJ2-7	TGTGCCAGCCGACTAGCGGGAGAGAAGGCCTACGAGCAGTACTTC	CASRLAGEKAYEQYF
-	TRBV7-2	-	TRBJ2-7	TGTGCCAGCAGCTTAGGGGTACGAGGTGGCCAGAAGTCCGAGCAGTACTTC	CASSLGVRGGQKSEQYF
-	TRBV10-3	-	TRBJ1-5	TGTGCCGCCGGACAGTCAAATCAGCCCCAGCATTTT	CAAGQSNQPQHF
TRBD2	TRBV6-2/TRBV6-3	-	TRBJ2-7	TGTGCCAGCAGTTACGCGGGCGGTGGGACTAGCGTCTACGAGCAGTACTTC	CASSYAGGGTSVYEQYF
-	TRBV5-4	-	TRBJ2-2	TGTGCCAGCAGCTTGATCGGGGAGCCCGGGGAGCTGTTTTTT	CASSLIGEPGELFF
TRBD2	TRBV6-5	-	TRBJ2-2	TGTGCCAGCAGTTACTTCTCTCAAGGGAGGGCCGGGGAGCTGTTTTTT	CASSYFSQGRAGELFF
TRBD1	TRBV19	-	TRBJ1-2	TGTGCCAGTAGTACATCAGGGGGCGAGAACCTCTATGGCTACACCTTC	CASSTSGGENLYGYTF
-	TRBV4-2	-	TRBJ2-2	TGTGCCAGCAGCCAAGATCGGGGGAACGGGAAGCTGTTTTTT	CASSQDRGNGKLFF
TRBD1	TRBV10-3	few	TRBJ2-7	TGTGCCATCAGCCCCGGGACAGGGTTTGGGGAGCAGTACTTC	CAISPGTGFGEQYF
TRBD1	TRBV28	-	TRBJ1-6	TGTGCCAGCAGTCCCCGGGACAGGGCTTCACCCCTCCACTTT	CASSPRDRASPLHF
-	TRBV9	-	TRBJ2-3	TGTGCCAGCAGCGTATTGGGGGAGGCGAAAGATACGCAGTATTTT	CASSVLGEAKDTQYF
TRBD1	TRBV27	once	TRBJ1-1	TGTGCCAGCAGTGAGAGAGGTGGGACAGGGGTTATTAGGACTGAAGCTTTCTTT	CASSERGGTGVIRTEAFF
TRBD1	TRBV5-1	-	TRBJ2-7	TGCGCCAGCAGCGGTGGACAGGCTGCGGAGTTGGAGCAGTACTTC	CASSGGQAAELEQYF
-	TRBV3-1/TRBV3-2	once	TRBJ2-1	TGTGCCAGCAGCCGTTACGGTAATGAGCAGTTCTTC	CASSRYGNEQFF
-	TRBV7-2	-	TRBJ1-5	TGTGCCAGCAGCTCCTGGGGGGGAGGCAATCAGCCCCAGCATTTT	CASSSWGGGNQPQHF
TRBD2	TRBV7-3	once	TRBJ2-1	TGTGCCAGCAGCTTAGCGGGAGGGCGGAGTAGCTCCTACAATGAGCAGTTCTTC	CASSLAGGRSSSYNEQFF
-	TRBV6-2/TRBV6-3	-	TRBJ2-7	TGTGCCAGCAGCACGAGGAACGACGAGCAGTACTTC	CASSTRNDEQYF
-	TRBV28	-	TRBJ2-7	TGTGCCAGCAGTTTATTAAGTTGGGGCAGCTCCTACGAGCAGTACTTC	CASSLLSWGSSYEQYF
TRBD2	TRBV6-2/TRBV6-3	-	TRBJ2-7	TGTGCCAGCAGTTACTGGACTAGCGGGAGGGCATACGAGCAGTACTTC	CASSYWTSGRAYEQYF
TRBD2	TRBV7-3	-	TRBJ2-1	TGTGCCAGCAGGTCACCCGGGACTAGCGGGATTGAGCAGTTCTTC	CASRSPGTSGIEQFF
-	TRBV7-2	-	TRBJ1-5	TGTGCCAGCAGCCCGGTTCAGGGGAATCAGCCCCAGCATTTT	CASSPVQGNQPQHF
TRBD1	TRBV29-1	-	TRBJ2-1	TGCAGCGTTGTGTGGAGGGACAGGGGGCGCCCGGGGGGCTCCCCCGGTAATGAGCAGTTCTTC	CSVVWRDRGRPGGSPGNEQFF
-	TRBV7-2	once	TRBJ1-5	TGTGCCAGCAGCTTAATCAGGGTTGGGCAGCCCCAGCATTTT	CASSLIRVGQPQHF